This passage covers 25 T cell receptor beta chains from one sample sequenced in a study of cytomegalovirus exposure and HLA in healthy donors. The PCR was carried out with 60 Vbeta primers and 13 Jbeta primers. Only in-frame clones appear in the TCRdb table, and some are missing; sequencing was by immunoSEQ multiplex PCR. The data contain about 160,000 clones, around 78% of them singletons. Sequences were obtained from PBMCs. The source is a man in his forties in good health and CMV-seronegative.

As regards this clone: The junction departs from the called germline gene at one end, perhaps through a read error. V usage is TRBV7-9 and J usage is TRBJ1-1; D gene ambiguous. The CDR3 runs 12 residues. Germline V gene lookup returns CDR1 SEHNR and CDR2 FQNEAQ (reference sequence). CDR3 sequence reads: CSSSLFGRAAFF. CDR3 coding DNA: TGTTCCAGCAGCTTATTCGGCAGAGCGGCTTTCTTT.

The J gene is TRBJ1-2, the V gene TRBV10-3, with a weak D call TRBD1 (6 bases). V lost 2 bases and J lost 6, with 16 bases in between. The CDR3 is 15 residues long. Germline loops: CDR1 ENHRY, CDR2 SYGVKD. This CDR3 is CAISEDQGQSDGYTF. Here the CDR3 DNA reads TGTGCCATCAGTGAGGACCAGGGGCAATCAGATGGCTACACCTTC.

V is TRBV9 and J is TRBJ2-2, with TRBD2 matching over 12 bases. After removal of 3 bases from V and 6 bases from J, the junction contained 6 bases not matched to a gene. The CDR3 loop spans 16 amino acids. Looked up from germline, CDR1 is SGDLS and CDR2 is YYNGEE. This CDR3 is CASSATPSGRAGELFF. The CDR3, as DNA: TGTGCCAGCAGCGCGACTCCTAGCGGGAGGGCCGGGGAGCTGTTTTTT.

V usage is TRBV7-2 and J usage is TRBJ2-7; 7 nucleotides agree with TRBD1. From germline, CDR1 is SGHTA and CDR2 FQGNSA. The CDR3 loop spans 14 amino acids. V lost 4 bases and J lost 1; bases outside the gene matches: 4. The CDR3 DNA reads TGTGCCAGCAGCTCACCGACAGGGTCCTACGAGCAGTACTTC. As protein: CASSSPTGSYEQYF.

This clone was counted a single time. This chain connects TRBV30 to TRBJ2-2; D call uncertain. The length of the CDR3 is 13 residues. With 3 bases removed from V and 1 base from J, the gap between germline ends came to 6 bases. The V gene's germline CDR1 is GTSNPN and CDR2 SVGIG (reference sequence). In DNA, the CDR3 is TGTGCCTGGAGGGCAGGGAACACCGGGGAGCTGTTTTTT. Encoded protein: CAWRAGNTGELFF. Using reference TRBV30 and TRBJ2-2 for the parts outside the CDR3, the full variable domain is SQTIHQWPATLVQPVGSPLSLECTVEGTSNPNLYWYRQAAGRGLQLLFYSVGIGQISSEVPQNLSASRPQDRQFILSSKKLLLSDSGFYLCAWRAGNTGELFFGEGSRLTVL.

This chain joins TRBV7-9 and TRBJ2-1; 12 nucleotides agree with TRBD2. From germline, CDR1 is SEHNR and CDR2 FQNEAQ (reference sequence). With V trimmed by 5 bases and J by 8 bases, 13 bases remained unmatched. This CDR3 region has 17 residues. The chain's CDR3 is CASSTTGGLAGGDEQFF. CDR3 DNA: TGTGCCAGCAGCACTACCGGCGGGCTAGCGGGAGGGGATGAGCAGTTCTTC.

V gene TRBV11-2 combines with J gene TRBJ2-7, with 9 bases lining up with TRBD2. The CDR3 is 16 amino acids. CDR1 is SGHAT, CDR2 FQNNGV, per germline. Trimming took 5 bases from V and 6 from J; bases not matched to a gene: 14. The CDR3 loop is CASSPTSGAPVGEQYV. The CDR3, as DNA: TGTGCCAGCAGCCCGACTAGCGGAGCGCCCGTCGGCGAGCAGTACGTC.

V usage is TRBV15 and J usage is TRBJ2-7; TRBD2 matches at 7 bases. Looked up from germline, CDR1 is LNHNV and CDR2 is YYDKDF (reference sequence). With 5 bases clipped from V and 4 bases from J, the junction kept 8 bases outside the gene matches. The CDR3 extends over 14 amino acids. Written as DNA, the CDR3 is TGTGCCACCAGCGGGGCCGGGAGGAGGTACGAGCAGTACTTC. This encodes CATSGAGRRYEQYF.

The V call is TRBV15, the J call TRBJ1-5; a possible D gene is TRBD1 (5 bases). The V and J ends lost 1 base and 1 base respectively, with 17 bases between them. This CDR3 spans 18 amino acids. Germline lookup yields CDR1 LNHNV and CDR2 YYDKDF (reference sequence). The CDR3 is CATSRVVFRVGSNQPQHF. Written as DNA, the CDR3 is TGTGCCACCAGCAGAGTAGTTTTCAGGGTAGGGAGCAATCAGCCCCAGCATTTT.

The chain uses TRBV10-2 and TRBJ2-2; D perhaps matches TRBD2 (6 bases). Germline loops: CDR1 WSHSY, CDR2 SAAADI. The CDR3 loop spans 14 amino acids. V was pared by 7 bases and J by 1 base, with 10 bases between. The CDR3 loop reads CASTAGKNTGELFF. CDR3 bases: TGCGCCAGCACGGCGGGAAAGAACACCGGGGAGCTGTTTTTT.

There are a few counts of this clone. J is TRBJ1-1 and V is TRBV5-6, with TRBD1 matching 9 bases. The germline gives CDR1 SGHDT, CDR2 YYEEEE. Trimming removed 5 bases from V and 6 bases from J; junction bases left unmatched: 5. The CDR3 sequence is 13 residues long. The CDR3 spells CASRRDRDAEAFF. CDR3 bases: TGTGCCAGCAGACGGGACAGGGACGCTGAAGCTTTCTTT.

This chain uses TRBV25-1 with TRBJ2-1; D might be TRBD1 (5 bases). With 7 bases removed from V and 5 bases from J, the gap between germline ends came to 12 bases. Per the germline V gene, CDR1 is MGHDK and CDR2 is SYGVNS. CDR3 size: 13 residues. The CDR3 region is CASTIDRDNEQFF. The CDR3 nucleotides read TGTGCCAGCACCATTGACAGAGACAATGAGCAGTTCTTC.

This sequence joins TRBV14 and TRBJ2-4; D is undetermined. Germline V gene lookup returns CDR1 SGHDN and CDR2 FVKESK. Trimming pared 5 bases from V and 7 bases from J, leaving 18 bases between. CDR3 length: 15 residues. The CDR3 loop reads CASSSVDTPLNIQYF. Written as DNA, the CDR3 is TGTGCCAGCAGCTCGGTCGACACTCCCCTGAACATTCAGTACTTC.

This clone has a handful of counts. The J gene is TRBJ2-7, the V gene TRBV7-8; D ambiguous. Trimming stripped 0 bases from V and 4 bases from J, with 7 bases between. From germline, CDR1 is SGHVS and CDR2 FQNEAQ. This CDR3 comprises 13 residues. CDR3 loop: CASSLAAEYEQYV. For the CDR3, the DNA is TGTGCCAGCAGCTTAGCGGCGGAATACGAGCAGTACGTC.

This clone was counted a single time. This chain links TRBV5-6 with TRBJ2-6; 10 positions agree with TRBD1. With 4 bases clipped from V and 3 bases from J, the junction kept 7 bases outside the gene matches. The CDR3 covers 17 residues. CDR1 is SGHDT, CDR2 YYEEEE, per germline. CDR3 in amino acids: CASSGGTGEVGANVLTF. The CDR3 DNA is TGTGCCAGCAGCGGGGGGACAGGGGAGGTTGGGGCCAACGTCCTGACTTTC.

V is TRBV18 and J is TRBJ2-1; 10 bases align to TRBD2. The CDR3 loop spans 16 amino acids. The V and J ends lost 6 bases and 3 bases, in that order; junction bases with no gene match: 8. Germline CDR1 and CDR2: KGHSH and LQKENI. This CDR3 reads CASSVLAGTNYNEQFF. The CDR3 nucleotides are TGTGCCAGCTCCGTACTAGCGGGGACCAACTACAATGAGCAGTTCTTC.

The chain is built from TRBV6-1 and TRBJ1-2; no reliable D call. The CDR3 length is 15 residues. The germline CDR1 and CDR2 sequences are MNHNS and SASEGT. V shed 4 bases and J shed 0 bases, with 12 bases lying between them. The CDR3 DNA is TGTGCCAGCAGTGTCCCGACGGGAGCTAACTATGGCTACACCTTC. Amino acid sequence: CASSVPTGANYGYTF.

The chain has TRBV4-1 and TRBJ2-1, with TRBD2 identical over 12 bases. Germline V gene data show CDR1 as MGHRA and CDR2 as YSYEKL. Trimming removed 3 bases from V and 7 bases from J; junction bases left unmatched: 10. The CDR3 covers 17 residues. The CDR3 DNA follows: TGCGCCAGCAGCCACCCCGGGGCTAGCGGGAGGGCGAATGAGCAGTTCTTC. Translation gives CASSHPGASGRANEQFF.

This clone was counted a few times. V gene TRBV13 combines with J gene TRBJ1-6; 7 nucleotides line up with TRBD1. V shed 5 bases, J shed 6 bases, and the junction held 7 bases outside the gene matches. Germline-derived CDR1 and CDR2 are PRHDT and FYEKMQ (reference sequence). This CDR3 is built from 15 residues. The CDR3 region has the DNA TGTGCCAGCAGCGAACGACAGGGTTTTAATTCACCCCTCCACTTT. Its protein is CASSERQGFNSPLHF.

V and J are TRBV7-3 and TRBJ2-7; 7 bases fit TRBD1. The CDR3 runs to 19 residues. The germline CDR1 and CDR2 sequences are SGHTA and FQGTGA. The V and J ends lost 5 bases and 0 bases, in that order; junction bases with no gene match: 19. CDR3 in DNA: TGTGCCAGCAGCCAAGCCAAGGGGGCGCGAGGCATAAGCTCCTACGAGCAGTACTTC. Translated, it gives CASSQAKGARGISSYEQYF.

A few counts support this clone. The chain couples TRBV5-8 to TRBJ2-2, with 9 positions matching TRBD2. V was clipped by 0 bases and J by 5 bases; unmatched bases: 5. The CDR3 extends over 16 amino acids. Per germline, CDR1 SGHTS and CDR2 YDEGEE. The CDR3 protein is CASSLGNSGRTGELFF. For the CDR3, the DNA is TGTGCCAGCAGCTTGGGGAATAGCGGGAGAACCGGGGAGCTGTTTTTT.

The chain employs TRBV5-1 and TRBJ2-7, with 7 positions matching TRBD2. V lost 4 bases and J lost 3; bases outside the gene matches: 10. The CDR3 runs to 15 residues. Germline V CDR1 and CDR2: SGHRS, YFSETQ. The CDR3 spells CASSITGTTIYEQYF. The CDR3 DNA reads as TGCGCCAGCAGCATTACCGGGACTACCATCTACGAGCAGTACTTC.

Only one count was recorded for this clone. CDR3 in amino acids: CASSLGFPGNEQYV. As DNA, the CDR3 is TGTGCCAGCAGCTTAGGTTTCCCCGGGAACGAGCAGTACGTC. The J gene is TRBJ2-7, the V gene TRBV11-2; tentative D call: TRBD2 (5 bases). The V gene lost 1 base and the J gene lost 5 bases, with 12 bases spanning the gap. Per the germline V gene, CDR1 is SGHAT and CDR2 is FQNNGV. There are 14 residues in the CDR3.

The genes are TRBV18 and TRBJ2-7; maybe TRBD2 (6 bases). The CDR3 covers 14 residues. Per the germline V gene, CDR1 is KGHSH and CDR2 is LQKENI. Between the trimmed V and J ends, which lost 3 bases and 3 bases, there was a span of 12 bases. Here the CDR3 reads CASSPEGRNYEQYV. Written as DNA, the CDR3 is TGTGCCAGCTCACCGGAGGGACGAAACTACGAGCAGTACGTC.

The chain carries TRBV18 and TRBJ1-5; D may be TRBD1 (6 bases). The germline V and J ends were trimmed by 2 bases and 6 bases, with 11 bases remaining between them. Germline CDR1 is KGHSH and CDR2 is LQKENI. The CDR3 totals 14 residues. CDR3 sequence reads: CASSPAGAGQPQHF. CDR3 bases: TGTGCCAGCTCACCAGCAGGGGCCGGTCAGCCCCAGCATTTT.